This TCR beta chain was identified in a study of CD8 T cells in ankylosing spondylitis. Notes on the study in general: As for the disease-linked clones, they showed a CD8+ phenotype and occurred at relatively low frequencies in peripheral blood. The study identified a TCR beta motif of several highly homologous variants that appeared characteristic of ankylosing spondylitis blood. Earlier work had already found some motif variants in reactive arthritis synovial fluid and blood.

Researchers built TCR beta libraries using quantitative 5'-RACE with molecular barcodes. TCRdb fed the 5' RACE reads into MiXCR, producing one record per CDR3 protein. The table records several thousand distinct CDR3 sequences, around 8.7% of them present only once. This clonotype counts as medium-sized (0.01 to 0.1%). Its cognate antigen is unknown. At one end the junction does not follow the germline gene, possibly because of a read error. The CDR3 runs to 14 residues. Germline values: CDR1 SGDLS, CDR2 YYNGEE. The sequence came from a male donor with ankylosing spondylitis or in good health (not recorded which). Specimen: blood, either unsorted or a sorted T cell fraction (not recorded which). This chain connects TRBV9 to TRBJ1-1; D unclear. CDR3 protein: CASRVVGGNTEAFF. In DNA, the CDR3 is TGTGCCAGCAGGGTAGTTGGAGGGAACACTGAAGCTTTCTTT. Combining the CDR3 with reference TRBV9 and TRBJ1-1 gives the whole variable domain DSGVTQTPKHLITATGQRVTLRCSPRSGDLSVYWYQQSLDQGLQFLIQYYNGEERAKGNILERFSAQQFPDLHSELNLSSLELGDSALYFCASRVVGGNTEAFFGQGTRLTVV.